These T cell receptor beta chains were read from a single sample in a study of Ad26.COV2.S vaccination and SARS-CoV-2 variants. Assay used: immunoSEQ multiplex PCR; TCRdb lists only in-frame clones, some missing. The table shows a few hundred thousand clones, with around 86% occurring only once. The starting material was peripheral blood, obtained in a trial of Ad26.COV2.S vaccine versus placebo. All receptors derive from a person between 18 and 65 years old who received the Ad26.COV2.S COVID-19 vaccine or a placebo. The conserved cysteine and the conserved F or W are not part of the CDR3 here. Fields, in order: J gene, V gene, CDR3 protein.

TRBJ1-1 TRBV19 ASSILYGVNTEAF
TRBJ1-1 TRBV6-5 ASSFLGTEAF
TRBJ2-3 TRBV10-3 AISESTGSTDTQY
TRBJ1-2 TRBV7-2 ASSLDPGAIGYT
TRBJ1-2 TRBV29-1 SATTGGSYGYT
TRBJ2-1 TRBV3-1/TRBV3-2 ASSQITNSYNEQF
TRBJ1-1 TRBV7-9 ASSPSGTEAF
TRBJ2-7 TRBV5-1 ASSKYRDRNYEQY
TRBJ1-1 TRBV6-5 ASRHWDTEAF
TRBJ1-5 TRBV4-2 ASSLGTQPQH
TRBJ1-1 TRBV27 ASSLSGASPEAF
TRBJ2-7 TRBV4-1 ASSPHRRGTSYEQY
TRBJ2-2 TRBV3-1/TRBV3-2 ASSRDRGNTGELF
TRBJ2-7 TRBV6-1 ASGTGYEQY
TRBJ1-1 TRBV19 ASSISPAGPDTEAF
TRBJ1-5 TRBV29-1 SVEVNGAGGQPQH
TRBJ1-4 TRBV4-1 ASSQDAEKLF
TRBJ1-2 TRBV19 ASSIDALTYGYT
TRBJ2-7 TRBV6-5 ASSWESSYEQY
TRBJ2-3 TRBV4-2 ASSQRFGGTDTQY
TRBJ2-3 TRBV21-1 ASSFLPVPQYTDTQY
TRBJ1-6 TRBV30 AWSHDRGASPLH
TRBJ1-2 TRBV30 AWSVQGANYGYT
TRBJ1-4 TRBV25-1 ASRMQGTNEKLF
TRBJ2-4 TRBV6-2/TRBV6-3 ASSLGHRKNIQY
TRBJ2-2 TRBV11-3 ASSSRQGVGELF
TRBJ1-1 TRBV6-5 ASTRSALNTEAF
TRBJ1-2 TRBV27 ASSWGPGYGYT
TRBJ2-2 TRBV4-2 ASSQEAGSWELF
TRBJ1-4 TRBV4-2 ASSPLDRVGDNEKLF
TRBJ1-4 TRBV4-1 ASARDSSTNEKLF
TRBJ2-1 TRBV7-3 ASSLRGSSYNEQF
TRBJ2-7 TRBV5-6 ASSLDRAYEQY
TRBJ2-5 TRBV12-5 ASGLRLQETQY
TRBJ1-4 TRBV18 ASSPATREEKLF
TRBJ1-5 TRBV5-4 ASSLDSNQPQH
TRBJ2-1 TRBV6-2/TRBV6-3 ASSYQEDTYSYNEQF
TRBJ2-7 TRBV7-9 ASSPPITGYEQY
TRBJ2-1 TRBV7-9 ASRPTGVSQGEQF
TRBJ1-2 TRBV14 ASSQGALRGYGYT
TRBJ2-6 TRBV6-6 ASSYPGANVLT
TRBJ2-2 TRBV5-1 ASSLDGDTGELF
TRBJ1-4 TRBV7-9 ASRSTGGEEKLF
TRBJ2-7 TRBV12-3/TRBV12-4 ASSPDSYEQY
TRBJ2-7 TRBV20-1 SASPPGQGSAEQY
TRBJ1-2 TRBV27 ASSPRDRVVYGYT
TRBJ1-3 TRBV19 ASSIAGSSSPGNTIY
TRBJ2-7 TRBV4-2 ASSQEPGLAGEQY
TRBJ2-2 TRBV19 ASSGRTNTGELF
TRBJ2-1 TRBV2 ASNPGLLNNEQF
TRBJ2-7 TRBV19 ASSPQFENYEQY
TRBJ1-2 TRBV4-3 ASRPGQGGANYGYT
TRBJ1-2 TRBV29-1 SAGTAHRYGYT
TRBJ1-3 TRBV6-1 ASSDTGLIFGNTIY
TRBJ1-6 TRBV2 ASRGGQSSYNSPLH